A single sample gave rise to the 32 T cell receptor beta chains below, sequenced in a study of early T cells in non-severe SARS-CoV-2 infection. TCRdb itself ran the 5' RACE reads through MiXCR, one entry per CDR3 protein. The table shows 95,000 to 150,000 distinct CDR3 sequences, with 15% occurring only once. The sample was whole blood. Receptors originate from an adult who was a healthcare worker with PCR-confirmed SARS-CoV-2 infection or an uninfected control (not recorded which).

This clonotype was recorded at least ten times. The CDR3: CASSAQVGYEQYF. For the CDR3, the DNA is TGTGCCAGCAGCGCGCAGGTGGGTTACGAGCAGTACTTC. The rearrangement links TRBV6-1 to TRBJ2-7; no clear D. The CDR3 has 13 amino acids. Germline V gene lookup returns CDR1 MNHNS and CDR2 SASEGT. The germline V and J ends were trimmed by 6 bases and 4 bases, with 13 bases remaining between them.

The CDR3 DNA sequence: TGCGCCAGCAGCTTGCAGGGAATGGGTAACACCATATATTTT. Translating it yields CASSLQGMGNTIYF. This chain joins TRBV5-1 and TRBJ1-3; maybe TRBD1 (5 bases). Germline V lookup: CDR1 SGHRS, CDR2 YFSETQ. With 1 base removed from V and 7 bases from J, the gap between germline ends came to 12 bases. CDR3 length: 14 amino acids.

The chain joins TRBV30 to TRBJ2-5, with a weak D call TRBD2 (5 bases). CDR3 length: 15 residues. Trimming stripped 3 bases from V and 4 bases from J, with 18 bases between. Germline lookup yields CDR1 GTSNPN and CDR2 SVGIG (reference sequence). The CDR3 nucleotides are TGTGCCTGGAGGAGCCCACCTGAGGGCGTAGAGACCCAGTACTTC. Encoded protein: CAWRSPPEGVETQYF.

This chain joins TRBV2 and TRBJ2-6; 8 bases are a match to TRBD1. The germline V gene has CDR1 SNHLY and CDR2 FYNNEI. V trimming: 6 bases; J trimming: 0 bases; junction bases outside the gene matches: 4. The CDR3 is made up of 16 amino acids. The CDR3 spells CASRPGQASGANVLTF. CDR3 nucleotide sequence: TGTGCCAGCAGACCGGGACAGGCCTCTGGGGCCAACGTCCTGACTTTC.

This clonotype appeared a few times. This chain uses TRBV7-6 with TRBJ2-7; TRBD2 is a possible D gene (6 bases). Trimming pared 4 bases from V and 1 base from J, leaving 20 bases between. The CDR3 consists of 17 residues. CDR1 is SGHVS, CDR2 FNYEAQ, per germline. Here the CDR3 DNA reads TGTGCCAGCAGCTCCCGTTTGAGCGGGCCCAGGTCCTACGAGCAGTACTTC. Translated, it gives CASSSRLSGPRSYEQYF.

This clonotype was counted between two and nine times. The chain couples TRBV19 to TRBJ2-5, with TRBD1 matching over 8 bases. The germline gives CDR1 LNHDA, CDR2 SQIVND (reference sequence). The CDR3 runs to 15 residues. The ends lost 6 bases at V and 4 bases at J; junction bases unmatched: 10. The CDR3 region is CASSAIGQGGETQYF. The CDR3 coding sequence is TGTGCCAGTAGCGCCATAGGACAGGGTGGAGAGACCCAGTACTTC.

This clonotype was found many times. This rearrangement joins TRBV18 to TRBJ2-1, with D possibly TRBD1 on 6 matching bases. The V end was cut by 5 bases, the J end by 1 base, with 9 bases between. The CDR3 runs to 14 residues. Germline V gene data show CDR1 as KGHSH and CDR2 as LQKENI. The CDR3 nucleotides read TGTGCCAGCTCATCCGGACAGTCCTACAATGAGCAGTTCTTC. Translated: CASSSGQSYNEQFF.

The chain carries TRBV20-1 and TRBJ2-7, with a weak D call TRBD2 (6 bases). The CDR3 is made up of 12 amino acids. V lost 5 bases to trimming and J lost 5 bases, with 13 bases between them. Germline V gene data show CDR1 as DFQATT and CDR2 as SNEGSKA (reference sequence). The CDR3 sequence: CSASTLAHEQYF. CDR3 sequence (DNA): TGCAGTGCTTCAACACTAGCTCACGAGCAGTACTTC.

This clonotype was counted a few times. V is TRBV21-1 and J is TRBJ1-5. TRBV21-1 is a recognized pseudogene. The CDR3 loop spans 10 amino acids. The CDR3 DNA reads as TGTGCCAGTTCATATCAGCCCCAGCATTTT. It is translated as CASSYQPQHF.

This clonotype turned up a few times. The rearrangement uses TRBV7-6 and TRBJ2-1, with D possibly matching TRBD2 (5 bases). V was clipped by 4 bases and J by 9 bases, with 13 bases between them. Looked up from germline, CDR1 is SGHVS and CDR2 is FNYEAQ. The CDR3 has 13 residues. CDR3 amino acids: CASSSPMGSEQFF. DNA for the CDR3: TGTGCCAGCAGCTCCCCGATGGGGAGTGAGCAGTTCTTC.

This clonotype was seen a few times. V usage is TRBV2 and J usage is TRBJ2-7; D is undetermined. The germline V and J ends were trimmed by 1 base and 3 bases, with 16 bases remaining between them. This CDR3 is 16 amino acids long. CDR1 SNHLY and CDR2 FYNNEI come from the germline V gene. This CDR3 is CASSEGVPTRLYEQYF. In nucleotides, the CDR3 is TGTGCCAGCAGTGAAGGCGTCCCCACGAGACTCTACGAGCAGTACTTC.

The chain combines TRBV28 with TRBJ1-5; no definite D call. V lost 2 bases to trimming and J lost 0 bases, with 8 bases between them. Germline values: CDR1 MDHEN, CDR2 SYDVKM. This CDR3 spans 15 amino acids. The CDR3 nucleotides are TGTGCCAGCAGTTTAATCCGCTATAGCAATCAGCCCCAGCATTTT. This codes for CASSLIRYSNQPQHF.

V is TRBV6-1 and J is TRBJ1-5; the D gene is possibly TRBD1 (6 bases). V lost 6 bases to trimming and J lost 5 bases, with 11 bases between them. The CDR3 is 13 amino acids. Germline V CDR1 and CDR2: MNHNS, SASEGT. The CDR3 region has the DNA TGTGCCAGCAGCCACAGGGCCGATCAGCCCCAGCATTTT. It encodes CASSHRADQPQHF.

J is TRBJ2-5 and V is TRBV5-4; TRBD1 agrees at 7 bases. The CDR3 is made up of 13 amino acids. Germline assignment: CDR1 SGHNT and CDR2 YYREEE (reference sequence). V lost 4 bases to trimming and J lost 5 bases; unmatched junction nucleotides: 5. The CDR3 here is CASSQDRAETQYF. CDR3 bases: TGTGCCAGCAGCCAAGACAGGGCTGAGACCCAGTACTTC. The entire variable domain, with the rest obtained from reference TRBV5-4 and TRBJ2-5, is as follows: ETGVTQSPTHLIKTRGQQVTLRCSSQSGHNTVSWYQQALGQGPQFIFQYYREEENGRGNFPPRFSGLQFPNYSSELNVNALELDDSALYLCASSQDRAETQYFGPGTRLLVL.

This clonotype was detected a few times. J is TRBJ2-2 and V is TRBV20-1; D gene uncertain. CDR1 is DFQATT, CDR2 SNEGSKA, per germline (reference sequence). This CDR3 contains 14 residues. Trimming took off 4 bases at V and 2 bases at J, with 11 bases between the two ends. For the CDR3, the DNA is TGCAGTGCTAAGGGCTCAATCAACACCGGGGAGCTGTTTTTT. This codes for CSAKGSINTGELFF.

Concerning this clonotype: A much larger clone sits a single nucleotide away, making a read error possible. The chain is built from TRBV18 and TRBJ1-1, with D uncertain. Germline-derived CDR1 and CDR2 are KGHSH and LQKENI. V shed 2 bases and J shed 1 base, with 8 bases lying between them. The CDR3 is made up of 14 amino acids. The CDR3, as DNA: TGTGCCAGCTCACCAAATTTGGGGAACACTGAAGCTTTCTTT. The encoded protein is CASSPNLGNTEAFF.

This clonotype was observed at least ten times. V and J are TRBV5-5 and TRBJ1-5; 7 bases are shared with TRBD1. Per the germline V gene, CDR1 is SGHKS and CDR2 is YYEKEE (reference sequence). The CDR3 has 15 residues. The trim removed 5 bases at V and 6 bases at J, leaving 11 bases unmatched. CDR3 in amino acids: CASSDGWTGGQPQHF. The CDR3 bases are TGTGCCAGCAGTGACGGTTGGACAGGCGGTCAGCCCCAGCATTTT.

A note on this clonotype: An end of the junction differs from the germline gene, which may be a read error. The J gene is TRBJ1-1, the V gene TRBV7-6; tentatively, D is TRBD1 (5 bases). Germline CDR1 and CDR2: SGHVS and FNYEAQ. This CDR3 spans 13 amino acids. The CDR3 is CVSSRGAAPEAFF. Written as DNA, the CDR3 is TGTGTCAGCAGCAGAGGGGCAGCCCCTGAAGCTTTCTTT. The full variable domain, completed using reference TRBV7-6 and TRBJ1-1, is GAGVSQSPRYKVTKRGQDVALRCDPISGHVSLYWYRQALGQGPEFLTYFNYEAQQDKSGLPNDRFSAERPEGSISTLTIQRTEQRDSAMYRCVSSRGAAPEAFFGQGTRLTVV.

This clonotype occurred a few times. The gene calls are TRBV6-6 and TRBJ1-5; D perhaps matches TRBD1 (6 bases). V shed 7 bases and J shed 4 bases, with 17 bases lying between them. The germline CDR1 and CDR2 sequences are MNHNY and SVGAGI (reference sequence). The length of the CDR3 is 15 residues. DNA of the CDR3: TGTGCCAGCAACAGGGCGGGGGGCCCGAATCAGCCCCAGCATTTT. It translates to CASNRAGGPNQPQHF.

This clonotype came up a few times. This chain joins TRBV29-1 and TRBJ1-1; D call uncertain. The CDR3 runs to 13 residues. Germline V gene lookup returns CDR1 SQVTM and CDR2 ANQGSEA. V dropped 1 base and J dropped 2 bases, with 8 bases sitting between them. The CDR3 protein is CSVEGRVNTEAFF. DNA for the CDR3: TGCAGCGTTGAAGGCAGAGTTAACACTGAAGCTTTCTTT. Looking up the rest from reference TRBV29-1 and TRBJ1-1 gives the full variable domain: SAVISQKPSRDICQRGTSLTIQCQVDSQVTMMFWYRQQPGQSLTLIATANQGSEATYESGFVIDKFPISRPNLTFSTLTVSNMSPEDSSIYLCSVEGRVNTEAFFGQGTRLTVV.

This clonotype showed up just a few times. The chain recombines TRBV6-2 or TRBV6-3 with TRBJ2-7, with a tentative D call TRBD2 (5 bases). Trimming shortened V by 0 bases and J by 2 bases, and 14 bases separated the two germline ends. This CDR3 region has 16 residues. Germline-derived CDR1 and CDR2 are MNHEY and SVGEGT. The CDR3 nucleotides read TGTGCCAGCAGTTACTCAACGGACGGAGGTCCCTACGAGCAGTACTTC. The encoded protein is CASSYSTDGGPYEQYF.

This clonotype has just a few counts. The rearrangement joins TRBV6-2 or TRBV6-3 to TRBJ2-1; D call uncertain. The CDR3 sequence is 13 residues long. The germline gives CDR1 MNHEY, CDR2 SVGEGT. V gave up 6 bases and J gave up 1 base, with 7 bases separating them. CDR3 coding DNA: TGTGCCAGCAGCCGGAAATCCTACAATGAGCAGTTCTTC. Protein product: CASSRKSYNEQFF.

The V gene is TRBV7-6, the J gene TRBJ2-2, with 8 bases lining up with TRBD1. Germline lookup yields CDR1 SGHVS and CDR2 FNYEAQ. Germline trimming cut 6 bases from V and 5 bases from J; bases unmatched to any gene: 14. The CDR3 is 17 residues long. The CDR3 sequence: CASSFVRGRSHTGELFF. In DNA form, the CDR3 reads TGTGCCAGCAGTTTCGTCAGGGGGCGTTCGCATACCGGGGAGCTGTTTTTT. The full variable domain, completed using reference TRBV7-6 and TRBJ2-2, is GAGVSQSPRYKVTKRGQDVALRCDPISGHVSLYWYRQALGQGPEFLTYFNYEAQQDKSGLPNDRFSAERPEGSISTLTIQRTEQRDSAMYRCASSFVRGRSHTGELFFGEGSRLTVL.

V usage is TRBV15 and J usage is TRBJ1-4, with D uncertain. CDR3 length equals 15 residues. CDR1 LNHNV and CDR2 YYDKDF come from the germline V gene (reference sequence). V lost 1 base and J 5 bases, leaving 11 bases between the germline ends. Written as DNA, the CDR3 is TGTGCCACCAGCAGAGCTGGAGGATCGAATGAAAAACTGTTTTTT. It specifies CATSRAGGSNEKLFF.

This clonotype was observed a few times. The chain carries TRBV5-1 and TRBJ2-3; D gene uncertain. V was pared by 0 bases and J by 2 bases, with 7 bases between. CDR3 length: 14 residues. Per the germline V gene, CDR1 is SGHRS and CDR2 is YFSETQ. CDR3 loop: CASSLVGATDTQYF. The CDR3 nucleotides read TGCGCCAGCAGCTTGGTTGGAGCCACAGATACGCAGTATTTT.

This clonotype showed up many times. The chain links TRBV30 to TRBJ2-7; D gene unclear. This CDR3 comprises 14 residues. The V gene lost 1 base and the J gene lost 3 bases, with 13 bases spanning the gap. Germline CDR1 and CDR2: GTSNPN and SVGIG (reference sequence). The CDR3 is CAWSAGFNVYEQYF. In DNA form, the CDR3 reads TGTGCCTGGAGTGCCGGGTTTAACGTCTACGAGCAGTACTTC.

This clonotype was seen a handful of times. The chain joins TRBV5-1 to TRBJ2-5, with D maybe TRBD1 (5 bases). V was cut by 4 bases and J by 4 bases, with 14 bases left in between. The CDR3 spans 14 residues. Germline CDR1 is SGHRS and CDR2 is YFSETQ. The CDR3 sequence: CASSPNGAGETQYF. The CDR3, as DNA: TGCGCCAGCAGCCCGAATGGGGCTGGAGAGACCCAGTACTTC.

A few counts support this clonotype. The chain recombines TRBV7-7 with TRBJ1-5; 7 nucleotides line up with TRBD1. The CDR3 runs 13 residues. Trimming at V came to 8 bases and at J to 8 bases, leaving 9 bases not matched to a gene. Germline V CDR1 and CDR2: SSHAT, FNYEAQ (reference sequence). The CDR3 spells CASPRGEGKPQHF. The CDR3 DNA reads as TGTGCCAGCCCCAGGGGGGAGGGAAAGCCCCAGCATTTT. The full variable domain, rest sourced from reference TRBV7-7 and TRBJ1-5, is GAGVSQSPRYKVTKRGQDVTLRCDPISSHATLYWYQQALGQGPEFLTYFNYEAQPDKSGLPSDRFSAERPEGSISTLTIQRTEQRDSAMYRCASPRGEGKPQHFGDGTRLSIL.

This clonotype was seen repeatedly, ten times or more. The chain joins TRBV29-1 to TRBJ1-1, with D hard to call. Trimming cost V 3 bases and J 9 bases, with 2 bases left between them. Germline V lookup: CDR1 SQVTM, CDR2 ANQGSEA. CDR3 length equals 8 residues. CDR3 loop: CSVEKAFF. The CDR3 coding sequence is TGCAGCGTTGAGAAAGCTTTCTTT.

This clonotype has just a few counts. Here the CDR3 DNA reads TGTGCCAGCTCACCCTCCCCAAACACCTTCGAGCAGTACTTC. Translating it yields CASSPSPNTFEQYF. The rearrangement links TRBV18 to TRBJ2-7; D ambiguous. The CDR3 runs 14 residues. The ends were cut back, 3 bases at V and 6 bases at J, with 15 bases in the middle. Germline V CDR1 and CDR2: KGHSH, LQKENI.

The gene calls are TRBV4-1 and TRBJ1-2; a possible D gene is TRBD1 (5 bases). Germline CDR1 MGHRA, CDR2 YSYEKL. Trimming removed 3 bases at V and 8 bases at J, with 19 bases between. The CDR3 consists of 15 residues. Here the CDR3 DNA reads TGCGCCAGCAGCCAGGAACCGGTTGGGGGACGCGGCTACACCTTC. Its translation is CASSQEPVGGRGYTF.

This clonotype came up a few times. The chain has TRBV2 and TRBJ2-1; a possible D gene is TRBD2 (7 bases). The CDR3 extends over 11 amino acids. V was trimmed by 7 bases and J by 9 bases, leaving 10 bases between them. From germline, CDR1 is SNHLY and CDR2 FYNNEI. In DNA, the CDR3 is TGTGCCAGCATCGGGGGGCTTGAGCAGTTCTTC. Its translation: CASIGGLEQFF.